This T cell receptor (beta chain) is from a study of beta chain features in type 1 diabetes. Overall study: In all, approximately 110 million sorted cells from all samples were analyzed. Study-wide results and caveats: Shortening that was moderate but significant affected the TCRB CDR3s of Type 1 diabetes patients in all four CD4+ subsets. The similarity of naive, central memory and Treg TCRB repertoires appeared greater among patients than among healthy donors.

Comments on this clone: Its antigen remains unknown.

V was clipped by 3 bases and J by 5 bases; unmatched bases: 4. The CDR3 loop spans 14 amino acids. The V gene's germline CDR1 is SGHAT and CDR2 FQNNGV. Every bit of the isolated RNA underwent reverse transcription, so sequencing read expressed TCRB transcripts. TCRdb keeps only in-frame clones here, not all; method: immunoSEQ multiplex PCR. In the table there are over 200,000 clones, about a tenth of which are singletons. Every participating donor gave one draw, a heparinised blood sample averaging approximately 120 mL. Sequenced sample: naive CD4+ T cells from blood. The chain carries TRBV11-2 and TRBJ2-5; 9 bases fit TRBD2. The clonotype originates from a man aged 25-40 years with type 1 diabetes. CDR3: CASSFSGGPETQYF. The CDR3, as DNA: TGTGCCAGCAGCTTCAGCGGGGGGCCGGAGACCCAGTACTTC.